One and the same sample provided the 23 T cell receptor beta chains below, sequenced in a study of blood T cell repertoires in COVID-19. This table comes from immunoSEQ multiplex PCR, and its TCRdb copy is limited to in-frame clones, with some not included. This repertoire shows 150,000 or so clones, around 82% found once; its top ten account for over 12%. Sample: peripheral blood. Receptors were obtained from a human donor with acute or convalescent COVID-19. The donor label of this sample is uncertain.

The V call is TRBV3-1 (or the pseudogene TRBV3-2), the J call TRBJ1-2; 12 bases align to TRBD1. The V segment lost 4 bases and the J segment 6 bases; nucleotides outside the gene matches: 9. CDR1 and CDR2 from the germline V gene are LGHDT and YNNKEL (reference sequence). This CDR3 region has 16 residues. The CDR3 protein is CASSPWLGQGADGYTF. In nucleotides, the CDR3 is TGTGCCAGCAGCCCTTGGTTGGGACAGGGGGCGGATGGCTACACCTTC.

The gene calls are TRBV15 and TRBJ2-5, with 9 bases aligning to TRBD1. J lost 5 bases, V lost 4 bases, and 11 bases had no gene match. The CDR3 has 16 residues. CDR1 is LNHNV, CDR2 YYDKDF, per germline (reference sequence). This chain's CDR3 is CATSNNRGLTVETQYF. In DNA form, the CDR3 reads TGTGCCACCAGCAATAACAGGGGGCTCACGGTCGAGACCCAGTACTTC.

The V and J genes are TRBV27 and TRBJ2-7, with TRBD1 identical over 8 bases. With 1 base clipped from V and 6 bases from J, the junction kept 5 bases outside the gene matches. The CDR3 spans 14 residues. The germline V gene has CDR1 MNHEY and CDR2 SMNVEV (reference sequence). The CDR3 sequence: CASSLFQGAGEQYF. Written as DNA, the CDR3 is TGTGCCAGCAGTTTATTTCAGGGGGCGGGCGAGCAGTACTTC.

This clone was observed once. The chain carries TRBV7-2 and TRBJ2-7, with a tentative D call TRBD1 (6 bases). The CDR3 totals 14 residues. From germline, CDR1 is SGHTA and CDR2 FQGNSA. With 0 bases removed from V and 2 bases from J, the gap between germline ends came to 8 bases. The CDR3 spells CASSLATGAYEQYF. The CDR3 DNA is TGTGCCAGCAGCTTAGCGACAGGAGCCTACGAGCAGTACTTC.

The chain recombines TRBV19 with TRBJ1-2; 8 bases are shared with TRBD1. The trim removed 3 bases at V and 3 bases at J, leaving 6 bases unmatched. The CDR3 spans 15 residues. CDR1 LNHDA and CDR2 SQIVND come from the germline V gene (reference sequence). CDR3 DNA: TGTGCCAGTAGTATCAGGGAACAGGGGGACTATGGCTACACCTTC. This encodes CASSIREQGDYGYTF.

V is TRBV7-2 and J is TRBJ2-1; 12 positions agree with TRBD2. Germline V gene sequence: CDR1 SGHTA, CDR2 FQGNSA. The J segment lost 0 bases and the V segment lost 5 bases, leaving 8 bases of the junction unmatched. The CDR3 consists of 18 residues. In nucleotides, the CDR3 is TGTGCCAGCAGCCCAGGACTAGCGGGGTTGAGCTCCTACAATGAGCAGTTCTTC. It codes for CASSPGLAGLSSYNEQFF.

The table lists this clone with a count of one. The rearrangement links TRBV5-1 to TRBJ2-1, with a weak D call TRBD1 (6 bases). Germline V lookup: CDR1 SGHRS, CDR2 YFSETQ. The CDR3 is made up of 13 amino acids. V was cut by 4 bases and J by 4 bases, with 9 bases left in between. This chain's CDR3 is CASSGTSYNEQFF. CDR3 bases: TGCGCCAGCAGCGGGACAAGTTACAATGAGCAGTTCTTC.

This clone occurred a few times. The V gene is TRBV10-3, the J gene TRBJ1-2, with 8 bases lining up with TRBD1. Trimming removed 5 bases from V and 1 base from J; junction bases left unmatched: 9. In germline, CDR1 is ENHRY, CDR2 SYGVKD. CDR3 length: 16 residues. The CDR3 reads CAISNAGQVLNYGYTF. The DNA of the CDR3 is TGTGCCATCAGTAACGCGGGACAGGTCCTTAACTATGGCTACACCTTC.

The J gene is TRBJ2-3, the V gene TRBV5-4, with D tentatively TRBD2 (8 bases). Trimming took 4 bases from V and 0 from J, leaving 15 bases between them. Looked up from germline, CDR1 is SGHNT and CDR2 is YYREEE (reference sequence). The CDR3 contains 16 residues. As DNA, the CDR3 is TGTGCCAGCAGCGTAGGGGGCGGGGGGAGCACAGATACGCAGTATTTT. It is translated as CASSVGGGGSTDTQYF.

In this sample, this clone turned up a few times. The rearrangement links TRBV19 to TRBJ1-3; 7 positions match TRBD1. CDR3 length: 14 residues. The junction had 2 bases not matched to a gene; V was cut back by 6 bases and J by 0 bases. Germline CDR1 reads LNHDA; CDR2 reads SQIVND (reference sequence). The CDR3 reads CASRPGGSGNTIYF. The CDR3 DNA reads as TGTGCCAGTAGGCCAGGGGGCTCTGGAAACACCATATATTTT. Complete variable domain (other parts from reference TRBV19 and TRBJ1-3): DGGITQSPKYLFRKEGQNVTLSCEQNLNHDAMYWYRQDPGQGLRLIYYSQIVNDFQKGDIAEGYSVSREKKESFPLTVTSAQKNPTAFYLCASRPGGSGNTIYFGEGSWLTVV.

J is TRBJ2-5 and V is TRBV5-6; 8 bases are a match to TRBD2. The V and J ends lost 4 bases and 5 bases, in that order; junction bases with no gene match: 13. The CDR3 spans 16 residues. CDR1 SGHDT and CDR2 YYEEEE come from the germline V gene. CDR3 bases: TGTGCCAGCAGCCGACCGGGGGGGGGCAGCTGGGAGACCCAGTACTTC. This codes for CASSRPGGGSWETQYF.

The gene calls are TRBV11-2 and TRBJ1-1, with D tentatively TRBD1 (5 bases). V shed 5 bases and J shed 1 base, with 8 bases lying between them. The CDR3 totals 13 residues. CDR1 is SGHAT, CDR2 FQNNGV, per germline. The CDR3 nucleotides are TGTGCCAGCAGCACTCAGGGGAACACTGAAGCTTTCTTT. It translates to CASSTQGNTEAFF.

The chain couples TRBV2 to TRBJ1-4, with TRBD1 matching over 11 bases. CDR3 length: 15 residues. V lost 5 bases to trimming and J lost 6 bases; unmatched junction nucleotides: 5. Germline loops: CDR1 SNHLY, CDR2 FYNNEI. DNA of the CDR3: TGTGCCAGCAGTCCGGACAGGGGGCGGGATGAAAAACTGTTTTTT. Translation gives CASSPDRGRDEKLFF.

This clone was recorded only once. The DNA of the CDR3 is TGTGCCTGGAACCCGGGGGGGCCGTCAAATACGCAGTATTTT. Residues: CAWNPGGPSNTQYF. The chain employs TRBV30 and TRBJ2-3; 8 positions match TRBD2. J was trimmed by 7 bases and V by 4 bases; bases with no gene match: 10. The CDR3 runs 14 residues. The germline gives CDR1 GTSNPN, CDR2 SVGIG (reference sequence).

The V and J genes are TRBV19 and TRBJ1-2; D not resolved. V was pared by 5 bases and J by 3 bases, with 7 bases between. The CDR3 is 12 amino acids. CDR1 LNHDA and CDR2 SQIVND come from the germline V gene (reference sequence). The CDR3 nucleotides are TGTGCCAGTAGTGGAGAGTACTATGGCTACACCTTC. As protein: CASSGEYYGYTF. The variable domain in full, completed from reference TRBV19 and TRBJ1-2, reads DGGITQSPKYLFRKEGQNVTLSCEQNLNHDAMYWYRQDPGQGLRLIYYSQIVNDFQKGDIAEGYSVSREKKESFPLTVTSAQKNPTAFYLCASSGEYYGYTFGSGTRLTVV.

The chain couples TRBV29-1 to TRBJ1-2, with D possibly matching TRBD1 (6 bases). This CDR3 comprises 14 residues. In germline, CDR1 is SQVTM, CDR2 ANQGSEA. The V end lost 4 bases, the J end lost 2 bases, and 14 bases lay between the germline ends. The CDR3 sequence: CSVVPTGGNYGYTF. In DNA, the CDR3 is TGCAGCGTTGTGCCGACAGGAGGAAACTATGGCTACACCTTC.

As regards this clone: At the DNA level, this CDR3 is encoded by other sequences in the same sample as well. The chain employs TRBV7-2 and TRBJ1-5, with D possibly TRBD1 on 5 matching bases. Trimming took 3 bases from V and 4 from J, leaving 7 bases between them. The length of the CDR3 is 13 residues. CDR1 and CDR2 from the germline V gene are SGHTA and FQGNSA. The CDR3, as DNA: TGTGCCAGCAGCTTTCAGGGAAATCAGCCCCAGCATTTT. This codes for CASSFQGNQPQHF.

The V gene is TRBV19, the J gene TRBJ2-6; D may be TRBD2 (6 bases). The CDR3 has 16 amino acids. V was shortened by 6 bases and J by 2 bases, with 14 bases between the two germline ends. The germline V gene has CDR1 LNHDA and CDR2 SQIVND (reference sequence). The CDR3 here is CASRDAREAGANVLTF. The CDR3 region has the DNA TGTGCCAGTAGGGATGCCAGGGAGGCTGGGGCCAACGTCCTGACTTTC.

The rearrangement joins TRBV7-2 to TRBJ2-5; TRBD1 aligns across 11 bases. J lost 5 bases, V lost 4 bases, and 9 bases had no gene match. The CDR3 spans 16 residues. CDR1 is SGHTA, CDR2 FQGNSA, per germline. The CDR3 is CASSSVGTGGPETQYF. CDR3 sequence (DNA): TGTGCCAGCAGCTCCGTCGGGACAGGGGGACCGGAGACCCAGTACTTC.

The chain links TRBV7-9 to TRBJ1-6, with D possibly TRBD1 on 6 matching bases. Germline V gives CDR1 SEHNR, CDR2 FQNEAQ (reference sequence). This CDR3 spans 15 amino acids. Deletions cut 2 bases from V and 7 bases from J, with 12 bases between. The CDR3 nucleotides are TGTGCCAGCAGCTTACCCGGCAGGGGAAATTCACCCCTCCACTTT. Protein: CASSLPGRGNSPLHF. The full variable domain, with the rest looked up from reference TRBV7-9 and TRBJ1-6, is DTGVSQNPRHKITKRGQNVTFRCDPISEHNRLYWYRQTLGQGPEFLTYFQNEAQLEKSRLLSDRFSAERPKGSFSTLEIQRTEQGDSAMYLCASSLPGRGNSPLHFGNGTRLTVT.

V usage is TRBV5-1 and J usage is TRBJ2-1; TRBD1 is a possible D gene (5 bases). This CDR3 comprises 14 residues. V lost 0 bases to trimming and J lost 7 bases, with 11 bases between them. The germline V gene has CDR1 SGHRS and CDR2 YFSETQ. CDR3 coding DNA: TGCGCCAGCAGCTTGGGGGGCCTAGGAAATGAGCAGTTCTTC. Protein: CASSLGGLGNEQFF.

The rearrangement joins TRBV10-3 to TRBJ2-1; D possibly corresponds to TRBD1 (6 bases). Germline V gene lookup returns CDR1 ENHRY and CDR2 SYGVKD. The CDR3 is 14 amino acids. Trimming left V 3 bases short and J 6 bases short, with 12 bases between. CDR3 sequence (DNA): TGTGCCATCAGTGAACTACGGGACACCAATGAGCAGTTCTTC. It encodes CAISELRDTNEQFF.

The V call is TRBV19, the J call TRBJ1-5; 8 nucleotides line up with TRBD1. V lost 1 base and J lost 6; bases outside the gene matches: 8. The CDR3 spans 16 residues. Germline CDR1 is LNHDA and CDR2 is SQIVND (reference sequence). DNA for the CDR3: TGTGCCAGTAGTATAGGTGGACAGGGAAGGTTTCAGCCCCAGCATTTT. Translating it yields CASSIGGQGRFQPQHF. The full variable domain, with the rest looked up from reference TRBV19 and TRBJ1-5, is DGGITQSPKYLFRKEGQNVTLSCEQNLNHDAMYWYRQDPGQGLRLIYYSQIVNDFQKGDIAEGYSVSREKKESFPLTVTSAQKNPTAFYLCASSIGGQGRFQPQHFGDGTRLSIL.